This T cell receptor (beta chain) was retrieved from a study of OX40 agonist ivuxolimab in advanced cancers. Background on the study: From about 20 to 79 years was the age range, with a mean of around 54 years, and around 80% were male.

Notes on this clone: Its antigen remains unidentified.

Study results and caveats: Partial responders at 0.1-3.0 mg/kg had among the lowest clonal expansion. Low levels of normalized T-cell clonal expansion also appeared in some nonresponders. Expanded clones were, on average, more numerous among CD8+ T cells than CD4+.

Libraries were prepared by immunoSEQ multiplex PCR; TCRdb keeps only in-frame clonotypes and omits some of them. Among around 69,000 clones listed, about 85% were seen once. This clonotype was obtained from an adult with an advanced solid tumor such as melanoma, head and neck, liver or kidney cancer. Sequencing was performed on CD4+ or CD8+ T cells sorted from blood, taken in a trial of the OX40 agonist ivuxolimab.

Written as DNA, the CDR3 is TGTGCCAGCAGCTTGAGACTAGCGGGAGCTTTAGCAGATACGCAGTATTTT. This encodes CASSLRLAGALADTQYF. This chain uses TRBV7-2 with TRBJ2-3; 12 nucleotides agree with TRBD2. The CDR3 is made up of 17 amino acids. V lost 3 bases and J lost 4; bases outside the gene matches: 8. Germline CDR1 is SGHTA and CDR2 is FQGNSA.